Sequencing of this T cell receptor (beta chain) was carried out in a study of T cells in Graves' hyperthyroidism and ophthalmopathy. At the level of the study: Peripheral blood was drawn at first diagnosis, prior to all treatment. Study results and limitations: The model anticipated ophthalmopathy a median approximately six months pre-onset.

In its sample, this clonotype was seen many times. Its antigen remains unidentified. RNA transcripts gave rise to amplified TCR beta CDR3 regions. The primer set for the first-round RT-PCR of the TCR CDR3 was HTBI. TCRdb redid the calling of the multiplex PCR reads with MiXCR, one entry per CDR3 protein. There are fewer than 450,000 distinct CDR3 sequences in the sample; about an eighth occur only once, and under 30% lies in the top ten. Reasons for excluding patients were uncontrolled infection, other autoimmune disease, pregnancy or lactation. Diagnoses used clinical symptoms, serum thyroxine and TRAb, thyroid ultrasound and orbital computed tomography. Germline loops: CDR1 SGHTA, CDR2 FQGNSA. The CDR3 sequence is 16 residues long. V lost 5 bases and J 1 base, leaving 16 bases between the germline ends.

This clonotype originated in a man aged 50 or older with Graves' ophthalmopathy. The sequencing input was blood. The genes are TRBV7-2 and TRBJ2-3; D is unclear. CDR3 sequence reads: CASSPMTLFRTDTQYF. CDR3 bases: TGTGCCAGCAGCCCGATGACGCTGTTCCGCACAGATACGCAGTATTTT.